This T cell receptor beta chain was captured in a study of identical twins. TCRdb used MiXCR to reprocess the 5' RACE reads, holding one entry per CDR3 protein. The sample consists of just under 650,000 distinct CDR3 sequences, under 8.5% of them appearing once. The table lists this clonotype with many counts. Germline loops: CDR1 SGHRS, CDR2 YFSETQ. The CDR3 runs 18 residues. After removal of 4 bases from V and 0 bases from J, the junction contained 13 bases not matched to a gene. The same data also contributed to another study, on yellow fever vaccine responses in identical twins.

The sequenced material came from PBMCs. V and J are TRBV5-1 and TRBJ2-7; 10 nucleotides match TRBD2. This TCR was recovered from a woman younger than 35 in good health. CDR3 in amino acids: CASSPTRTTSGVSYEQYF. CDR3 nucleotide sequence: TGCGCCAGCAGCCCTACTCGCACAACTAGCGGGGTCTCCTACGAGCAGTACTTC.